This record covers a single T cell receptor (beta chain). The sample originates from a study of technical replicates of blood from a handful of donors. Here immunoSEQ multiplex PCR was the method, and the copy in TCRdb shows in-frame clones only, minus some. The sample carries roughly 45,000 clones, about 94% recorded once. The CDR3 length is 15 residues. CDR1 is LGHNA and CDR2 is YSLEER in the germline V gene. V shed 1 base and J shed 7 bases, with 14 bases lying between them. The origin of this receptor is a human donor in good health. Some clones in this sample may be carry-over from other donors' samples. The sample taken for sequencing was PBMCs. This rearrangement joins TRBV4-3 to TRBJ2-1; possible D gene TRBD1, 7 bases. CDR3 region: CASSQGRDSGNEQFF. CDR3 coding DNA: TGCGCCAGCAGCCAAGGAAGGGACAGCGGGAATGAGCAGTTCTTC.